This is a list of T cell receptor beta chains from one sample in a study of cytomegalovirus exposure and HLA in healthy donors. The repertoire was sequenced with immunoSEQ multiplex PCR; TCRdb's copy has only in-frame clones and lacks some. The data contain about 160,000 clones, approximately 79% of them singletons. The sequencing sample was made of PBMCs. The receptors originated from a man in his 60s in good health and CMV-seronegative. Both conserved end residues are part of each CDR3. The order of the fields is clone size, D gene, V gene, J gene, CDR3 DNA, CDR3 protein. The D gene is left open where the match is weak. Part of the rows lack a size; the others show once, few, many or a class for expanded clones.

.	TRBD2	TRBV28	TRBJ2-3	TGTGCCAGCAGTACCATAGCGGGAAATACGCAGTATTTT	CASSTIAGNTQYF
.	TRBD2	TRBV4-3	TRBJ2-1	TGCGCCAGCAGCCAAGATCCGGGACTATACTACAATGAGCAGTTCTTC	CASSQDPGLYYNEQFF
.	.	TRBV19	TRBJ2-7	TGTGCCAGTAGTTCCCAGACAGGTCCCTACGAGCAGTACTTC	CASSSQTGPYEQYF
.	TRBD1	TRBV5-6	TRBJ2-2	TGTGCCAGCAGCTTCGACAGGGGGTTGACCGGGGAGCTGTTTTTT	CASSFDRGLTGELFF
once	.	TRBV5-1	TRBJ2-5	TGCGCCAGCAGCCAGACTGGGTCGGAGACCCAGTACTTC	CASSQTGSETQYF
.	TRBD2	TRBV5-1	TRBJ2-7	TGCGCCAGCAGCTTGTCTAGCGGGGGTTGGGAAGAGCAGTACTTC	CASSLSSGGWEEQYF
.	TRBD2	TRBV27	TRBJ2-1	TGTGCCAGCAGTTTATGGGCGGGAGGCATTGAGGGGAATGAGCAGTTCTTC	CASSLWAGGIEGNEQFF
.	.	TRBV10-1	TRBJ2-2	TGCGCCAGCAGGGTTAGCACGAACACCGGGGAGCTGTTTTTT	CASRVSTNTGELFF
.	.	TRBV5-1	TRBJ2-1	TGCGCCAGCAGCTTGGGACAGGCATTTACCTACAATGAGCAGTTCTTC	CASSLGQAFTYNEQFF
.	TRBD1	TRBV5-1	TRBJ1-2	TGCGCCAGCAGCTCGGAGACAGGGGGAGGCTACACCTTC	CASSSETGGGYTF
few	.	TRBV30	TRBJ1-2	TGTGCCTGGAGTCAACGGACAGTTACAGGCTACACCTTC	CAWSQRTVTGYTF
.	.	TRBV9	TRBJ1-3	TGTGCCAGCAGCGTAGCTCTCTCTGGAAACACCATATATTTT	CASSVALSGNTIYF
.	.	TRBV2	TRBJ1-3	TGTGCCAGCAGTGAAGGCCAGGCCCGAAACACCATATATTTT	CASSEGQARNTIYF
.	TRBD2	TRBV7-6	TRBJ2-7	TGTGCCAGCAGCGGGACTAGCGGGTTTTCCTACGAGCAGTACTTC	CASSGTSGFSYEQYF
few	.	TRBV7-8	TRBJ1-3	TGTGCCAGCAGCTCCGGGGGGATCTCTGGAAACACCATATATTTT	CASSSGGISGNTIYF
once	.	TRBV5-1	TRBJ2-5	TGCGCCAGCAGCTTGGTATCTGAAGAGACCCAGTACTTC	CASSLVSEETQYF
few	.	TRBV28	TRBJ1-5	TGTGCCAGCAGTTTGGGCGTAAGGGGGAACAGCAATCAGCCCCAGCATTTT	CASSLGVRGNSNQPQHF
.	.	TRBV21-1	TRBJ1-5	TGTGCCAGCAGCACGTATAGCAATCAGCCCCAGCATTTT	CASSTYSNQPQHF
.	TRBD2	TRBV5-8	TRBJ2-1	TGTGCCAGCAGCTTGCGGACTAGCGGGGGTACTGCCTGGTATGAGCAGTTCTTC	CASSLRTSGGTAWYEQFF
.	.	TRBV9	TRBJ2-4	TGTGCCAGCAGCGTAGAAGGCAGGAGGGACATTCAGTACTTC	CASSVEGRRDIQYF
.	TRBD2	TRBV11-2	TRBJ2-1	TGTGCCAGCAGCGCAACTAGCGGGAGTAACTATGAGCAGTTCTTC	CASSATSGSNYEQFF
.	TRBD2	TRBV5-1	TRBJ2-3	TGCGCCAGTACATTACTAGCGGGAGTGCCAGATACGCAGTATTTT	CASTLLAGVPDTQYF
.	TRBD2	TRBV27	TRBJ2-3	TGTGCCAGCAGTTTTGTGTCGAGCGGGAGGGCCGCAGATACGCAGTATTTT	CASSFVSSGRAADTQYF
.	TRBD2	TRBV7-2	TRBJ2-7	TGTGCCAGCAGCTTACCCGGGGGGGCCTACGAGCAGTACTTC	CASSLPGGAYEQYF
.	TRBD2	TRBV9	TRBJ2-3	TGTGCCAGCAGCGTCAGGACTAGCGGGGGGGCTACAGATACGCAGTATTTT	CASSVRTSGGATDTQYF
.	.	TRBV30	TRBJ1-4	TGTGCCTGGAGTGTAGGTTTCGGTGCAACTAATGAAAAGCTGTTTTTT	CAWSVGFGATNEKLFF
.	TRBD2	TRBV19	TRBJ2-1	TGTGCCAGTAGTATCTTAGCGGGAGGTCTGTTCTTC	CASSILAGGLFF
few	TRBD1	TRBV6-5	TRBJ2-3	TGTGCCAGCAGTTACTCGAGACAGGGAGGCACAGATACGCAGTATTTT	CASSYSRQGGTDTQYF
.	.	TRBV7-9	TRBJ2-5	TGTGCCAGCAGCTTAGCCCGGGTGGAGGGGCTTGTACAAGAGACCCAGTACTTC	CASSLARVEGLVQETQYF
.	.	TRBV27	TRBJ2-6	TGTGCCAGCATGGGGCAGGGTCGCGCTGGGGCCAACGTCCTGACTTTC	CASMGQGRAGANVLTF
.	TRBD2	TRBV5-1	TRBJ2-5	TGCGCCAGCAGCTCTAGCGGGGGGGCTTCGTGGCAAGAGACCCAGTACTTC	CASSSSGGASWQETQYF
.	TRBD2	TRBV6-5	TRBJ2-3	TGTGCCAGCAGTCGCTGGACTAGCGGGGATAATACGCAGTATTTT	CASSRWTSGDNTQYF
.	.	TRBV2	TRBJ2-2	TGTGCCAGCAGTGAATCGGTCTTCGGGGAGCTGTTTTTT	CASSESVFGELFF
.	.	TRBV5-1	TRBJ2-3	TGCGCCAGCAGTCTTAGCGGAGTTAGCACAGATACGCAGTATTTT	CASSLSGVSTDTQYF
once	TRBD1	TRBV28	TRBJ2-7	TGTGCCAGCAGTTTCCCTGGCGGGACAGGGTCCTACGAGCAGTACTTC	CASSFPGGTGSYEQYF
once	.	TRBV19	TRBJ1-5	TGTGCCACCCGACGGGAAGCCCATCAGCCCCAGCATTTT	CATRREAHQPQHF
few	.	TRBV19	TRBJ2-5	TGTGCCAGTAGCGATCAGGGGCGACAAGAGACCCAGTACTTC	CASSDQGRQETQYF
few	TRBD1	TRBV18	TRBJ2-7	TGTGCCAGCCGAACAGGGGCCGAGGGGGAGCAGTACTTC	CASRTGAEGEQYF
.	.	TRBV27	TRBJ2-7	TGTGCCAGCAGTTTGGTCGGTCCCTACGAGCAGTACTTC	CASSLVGPYEQYF
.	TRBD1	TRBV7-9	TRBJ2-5	TGTGCCAGCAGACTCGGGACAGCCCAAGAGACCCAGTACTTC	CASRLGTAQETQYF
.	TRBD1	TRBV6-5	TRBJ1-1	TGTGCCAGCAGTTACGGTGCAGGGGGCACTGAAGCTTTCTTT	CASSYGAGGTEAFF
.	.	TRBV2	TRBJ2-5	TGTGCCAGCAACACCAGGCAGGGGTTGGAGACCCAGTACTTC	CASNTRQGLETQYF
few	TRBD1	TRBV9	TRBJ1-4	TGTGCCAGCAGCAAAACCGGGACAGGGAATAATGAAAAACTGTTTTTT	CASSKTGTGNNEKLFF
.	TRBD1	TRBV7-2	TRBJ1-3	TGTGCCAGCAGCGTACAGGGGGCCCACCAGAACACCATATATTTT	CASSVQGAHQNTIYF
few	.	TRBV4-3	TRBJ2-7	TGCGCCAGCGGACCCAGCGGGTCCTACTCCTACGAGCAGTACTTC	CASGPSGSYSYEQYF
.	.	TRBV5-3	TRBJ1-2	TGTGCCAGAAGCCCCCGAGGAAGGGAGAACTATGGCTACACCTTC	CARSPRGRENYGYTF
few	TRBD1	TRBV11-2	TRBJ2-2	TGTGCCAGCAGCTTAAGGGGACAGGGAGGTGGCACCGGGGAGCTGTTTTTT	CASSLRGQGGGTGELFF
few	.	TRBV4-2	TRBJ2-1	TGTGCCAGCAGCCAAGCGATCTCCGTCAGGGAGCAGTTCTTC	CASSQAISVREQFF
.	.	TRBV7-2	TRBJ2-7	TGTACCAGCAGCTTAGGGCGGAGGTCGTACGAGCAGTACTTC	CTSSLGRRSYEQYF
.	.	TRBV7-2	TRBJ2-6	TGTGCCAGCAGCTTGCTTTGGTTCCGGGGGGCCAACGTCCTGACTTTC	CASSLLWFRGANVLTF
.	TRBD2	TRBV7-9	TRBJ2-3	TGTGCCAGCAGCTTAATGGGACTAGCCGGCACAGATACGCAGTATTTT	CASSLMGLAGTDTQYF
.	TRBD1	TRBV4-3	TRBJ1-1	TGCGCCAGCAGCCAATACAGGACAGGGTCGGAAGCCACTGAAGCTTTCTTT	CASSQYRTGSEATEAFF